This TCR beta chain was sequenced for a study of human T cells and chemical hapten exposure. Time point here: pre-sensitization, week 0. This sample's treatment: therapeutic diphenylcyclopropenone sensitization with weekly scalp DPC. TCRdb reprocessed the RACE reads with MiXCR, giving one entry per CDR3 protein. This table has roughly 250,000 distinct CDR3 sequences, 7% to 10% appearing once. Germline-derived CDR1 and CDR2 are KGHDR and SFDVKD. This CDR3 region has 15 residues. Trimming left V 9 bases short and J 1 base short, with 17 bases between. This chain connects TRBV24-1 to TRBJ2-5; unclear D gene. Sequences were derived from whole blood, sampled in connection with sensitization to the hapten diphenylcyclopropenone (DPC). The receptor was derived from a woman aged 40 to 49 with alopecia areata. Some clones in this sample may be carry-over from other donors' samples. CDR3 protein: CATGVAEAPQETQYF. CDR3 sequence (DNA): TGTGCCACCGGGGTCGCAGAGGCTCCCCAAGAGACCCAGTACTTC.